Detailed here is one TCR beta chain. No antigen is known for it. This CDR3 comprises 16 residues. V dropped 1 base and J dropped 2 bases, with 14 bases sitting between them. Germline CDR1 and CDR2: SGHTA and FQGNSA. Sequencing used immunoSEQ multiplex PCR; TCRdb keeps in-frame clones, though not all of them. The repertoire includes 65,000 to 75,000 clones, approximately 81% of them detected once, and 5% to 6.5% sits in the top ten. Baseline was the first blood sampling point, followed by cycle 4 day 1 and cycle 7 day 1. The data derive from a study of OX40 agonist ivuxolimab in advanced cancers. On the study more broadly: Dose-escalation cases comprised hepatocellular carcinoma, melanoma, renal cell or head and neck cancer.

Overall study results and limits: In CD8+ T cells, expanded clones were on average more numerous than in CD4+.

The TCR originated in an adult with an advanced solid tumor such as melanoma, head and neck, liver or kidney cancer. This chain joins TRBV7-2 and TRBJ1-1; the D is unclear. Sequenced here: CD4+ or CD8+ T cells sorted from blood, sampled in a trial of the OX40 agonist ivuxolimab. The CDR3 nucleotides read TGTGCCAGCAGCTTAGGTCGGCTAAGGGTTAACACTGAAGCTTTCTTT. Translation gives CASSLGRLRVNTEAFF.